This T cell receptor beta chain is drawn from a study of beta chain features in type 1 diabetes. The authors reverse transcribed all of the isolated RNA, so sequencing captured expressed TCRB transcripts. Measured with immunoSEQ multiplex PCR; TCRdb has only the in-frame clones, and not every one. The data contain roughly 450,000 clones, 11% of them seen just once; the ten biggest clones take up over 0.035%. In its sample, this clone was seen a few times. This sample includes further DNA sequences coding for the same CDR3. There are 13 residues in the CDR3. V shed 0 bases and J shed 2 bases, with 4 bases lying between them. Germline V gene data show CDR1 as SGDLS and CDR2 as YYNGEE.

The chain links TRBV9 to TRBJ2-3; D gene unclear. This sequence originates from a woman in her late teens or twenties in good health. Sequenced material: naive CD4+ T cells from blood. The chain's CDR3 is CASSVGNTDTQYF. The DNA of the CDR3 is TGTGCCAGCAGCGTAGGGAACACAGATACGCAGTATTTT.